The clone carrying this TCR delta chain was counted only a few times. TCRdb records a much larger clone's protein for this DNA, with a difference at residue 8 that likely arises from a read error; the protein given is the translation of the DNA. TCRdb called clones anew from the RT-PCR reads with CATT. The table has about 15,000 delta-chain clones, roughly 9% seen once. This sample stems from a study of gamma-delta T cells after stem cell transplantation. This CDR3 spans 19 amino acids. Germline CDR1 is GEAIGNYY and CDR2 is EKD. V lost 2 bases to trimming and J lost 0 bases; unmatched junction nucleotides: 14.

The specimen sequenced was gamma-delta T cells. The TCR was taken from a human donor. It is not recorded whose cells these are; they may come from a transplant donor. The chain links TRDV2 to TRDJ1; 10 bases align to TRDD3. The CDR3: CACDKRSRGDTRNTDKLIF. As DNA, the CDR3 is TGTGCCTGTGACAAAAGGTCAAGGGGGGATACGCGTAACACCGATAAACTCATCTTT.